Following are 15 T cell receptor beta chains from one sample sequenced in a study of cytomegalovirus exposure and HLA in healthy donors. 60 Vbeta and 13 Jbeta primers were used in PCR. Profiling relied on immunoSEQ multiplex PCR, and the TCRdb table lists in-frame clones only, not all of them. Here the sample spans about 110,000 clones, about 80% being singletons. The sample was PBMCs. Receptor source: a man aged 25 to 45 in good health and CMV-seronegative.

This rearrangement joins TRBV5-1 to TRBJ2-7; 10 bases match TRBD1. V shed 0 bases and J 5 bases; nucleotides not matched to a gene: 8. This CDR3 region has 16 residues. CDR1 is SGHRS, CDR2 YFSETQ, per germline. The CDR3: CASSLVPGTGVNEQYF. The DNA of the CDR3 is TGCGCCAGCAGCTTGGTCCCCGGGACAGGGGTAAACGAGCAGTACTTC.

CDR3 in amino acids: CSVTYGQGTEAFF. CDR3 DNA sequence: TGCAGCGTTACATACGGCCAGGGCACTGAAGCTTTCTTT. The chain combines TRBV29-1 with TRBJ1-1, with D possibly TRBD1 on 5 matching bases. V was cut by 5 bases and J by 4 bases, with 14 bases left in between. This CDR3 comprises 13 residues. Germline-derived CDR1 and CDR2 are SQVTM and ANQGSEA. Full variable domain (missing parts from reference TRBV29-1 and TRBJ1-1): SAVISQKPSRDICQRGTSLTIQCQVDSQVTMMFWYRQQPGQSLTLIATANQGSEATYESGFVIDKFPISRPNLTFSTLTVSNMSPEDSSIYLCSVTYGQGTEAFFGQGTRLTVV.

The genes are TRBV29-1 and TRBJ2-1, with TRBD2 identical over 15 bases. The germline gives CDR1 SQVTM, CDR2 ANQGSEA. Germline trimming cut 8 bases from V and 4 bases from J; bases unmatched to any gene: 9. There are 16 residues in the CDR3. CDR3 in amino acids: CSLRTSGRARYNEQFF. Written as DNA, the CDR3 is TGCAGCCTTCGGACTAGCGGGAGGGCCAGGTACAATGAGCAGTTCTTC.

This chain links TRBV27 with TRBJ2-7; a weak D match, TRBD1 (6 bases). CDR1 MNHEY and CDR2 SMNVEV come from the germline V gene (reference sequence). V lost 5 bases and J lost 2, with 10 bases in between. This CDR3 is built from 13 residues. Here the CDR3 DNA reads TGTGCCAGCAGTCAGACAGGACCCTACGAGCAGTACTTC. Protein: CASSQTGPYEQYF.

The chain links TRBV29-1 to TRBJ2-1, with D perhaps matching TRBD1 (6 bases). Germline CDR1 SQVTM, CDR2 ANQGSEA. V gave up 3 bases and J gave up 2 bases, with 8 bases separating them. The CDR3 extends over 13 amino acids. The chain's CDR3 is CSVDPGAYNEQFF. The DNA of the CDR3 is TGCAGCGTTGACCCAGGGGCCTACAATGAGCAGTTCTTC.

This clone was found many times. The gene calls are TRBV7-2 and TRBJ2-7; TRBD2 matches at 10 bases. The CDR3 runs to 14 residues. CDR1 is SGHTA and CDR2 is FQGNSA in the germline V gene. V was pared by 5 bases and J by 4 bases, with 5 bases of the junction left unmatched. The CDR3 here is CASSEASGGYEQYF. The CDR3 coding sequence is TGTGCCAGCAGCGAGGCTAGCGGGGGTTACGAGCAGTACTTC.

This clone is a singleton in its sample. The gene calls are TRBV12-5 and TRBJ1-6; perhaps TRBD1 as D (5 bases). CDR3 length: 12 amino acids. Germline loops: CDR1 LGHNT, CDR2 FRNRAP. The V end lost 6 bases, the J end lost 5 bases, and 5 bases lay between the germline ends. The DNA of the CDR3 is TGTGCTAGTGGGACAGATAATTCACCCCTCCACTTT. It encodes CASGTDNSPLHF. Based on the CDR3 plus reference TRBV12-5 and TRBJ1-6, the full variable domain is DARVTQTPRHKVTEMGQEVTMRCQPILGHNTVFWYRQTMMQGLELLAYFRNRAPLDDSGMPKDRFSAEMPDATLATLKIQPSEPRDSAVYFCASGTDNSPLHFGNGTRLTVT.

The V and J genes are TRBV4-1 and TRBJ1-3; D is ambiguous. V was cut by 5 bases and J by 0 bases, with 11 bases left in between. CDR3 length equals 15 residues. CDR1 is MGHRA and CDR2 is YSYEKL in the germline V gene. DNA for the CDR3: TGCGCCAGCAGCACCTGGACTAGCTCTGGAAACACCATATATTTT. Encoded protein: CASSTWTSSGNTIYF.

J is TRBJ1-4 and V is TRBV15, with 7 positions matching TRBD1. The CDR3 contains 16 residues. Germline V lookup: CDR1 LNHNV, CDR2 YYDKDF (reference sequence). The junction had 8 bases not matched to a gene; V was cut back by 0 bases and J by 7 bases. The CDR3 loop reads CATSRDSGQEFEKLFF. The CDR3 coding sequence is TGTGCCACCAGCAGAGATAGTGGACAGGAATTTGAAAAACTGTTTTTT.

This rearrangement joins TRBV5-4 to TRBJ2-1; TRBD1 matches at 7 bases. Germline trimming cut 4 bases from V and 4 bases from J; bases unmatched to any gene: 11. The germline gives CDR1 SGHNT, CDR2 YYREEE (reference sequence). This CDR3 is 16 amino acids long. The CDR3 loop reads CASSRGQPKNYNEQFF. As DNA, the CDR3 is TGTGCCAGCAGCCGGGGACAGCCCAAGAATTACAATGAGCAGTTCTTC.

There are a few counts of this clone. V usage is TRBV6-6 and J usage is TRBJ1-5; no clear D gene. Between the trimmed V and J ends, which lost 4 bases and 1 base, there was a span of 5 bases. This CDR3 is built from 13 residues. Germline V CDR1 and CDR2: MNHNY, SVGAGI (reference sequence). CDR3 amino acids: CASSWASNQPQHF. Written as DNA, the CDR3 is TGTGCCAGCAGTTGGGCCAGCAATCAGCCCCAGCATTTT.

In its sample, this clone was seen once. The rearrangement joins TRBV5-4 to TRBJ1-2; 7 bases fit TRBD1. The CDR3 spans 13 residues. The ends lost 4 bases at V and 4 bases at J; junction bases unmatched: 4. Germline V lookup: CDR1 SGHNT, CDR2 YYREEE (reference sequence). The CDR3 sequence is CASSQTGIYGYTF. DNA of the CDR3: TGTGCCAGCAGCCAGACAGGGATCTATGGCTACACCTTC.

This rearrangement joins TRBV14 to TRBJ1-2, with TRBD1 matching over 10 bases. J lost 8 bases, V lost 3 bases, and 9 bases had no gene match. Germline CDR1 and CDR2: SGHDN and FVKESK. This CDR3 spans 15 amino acids. CDR3 coding DNA: TGTGCCAGCAGCCAGGAAGGGACAGGGGATGGCGGCTACACCTTC. Its translation is CASSQEGTGDGGYTF.

This rearrangement joins TRBV14 to TRBJ1-2, with D uncertain. This CDR3 comprises 16 residues. Germline CDR1 reads SGHDN; CDR2 reads FVKESK. Trimming stripped 2 bases from V and 0 bases from J, with 13 bases between. CDR3 loop: CASSQKRNLTNYGYTF. CDR3 in DNA: TGTGCCAGCAGCCAAAAGAGGAATCTCACTAACTATGGCTACACCTTC.

This rearrangement joins TRBV7-9 to TRBJ2-3; TRBD2 might be the D (6 bases). There are 15 residues in the CDR3. Trimming took off 2 bases at V and 2 bases at J, with 11 bases between the two ends. CDR1 is SEHNR, CDR2 FQNEAQ, per germline (reference sequence). The CDR3 spells CASSLRAGTTDTQYF. CDR3 DNA sequence: TGTGCCAGCAGCTTAAGGGCGGGAACCACAGATACGCAGTATTTT.